The clone carrying this T cell receptor beta chain was counted at least ten times. Its antigen remains unknown. The data are from a study of CD8 T cells in ankylosing spondylitis. Study results and limitations: It was reported that disease-linked clones were significantly enriched in matched ankylosing spondylitis synovial fluid. Apparently characteristic of ankylosing spondylitis blood was a TCR beta motif (under ten highly homologous variants). A number of the motif variants had already been described in reactive arthritis synovial fluid and blood.

Each TCR beta library was made by quantitative 5'-RACE that incorporated molecular barcodes. A single record per CDR3 protein comes from TCRdb applying MiXCR to the 5' RACE reads. The data contain under 400,000 distinct CDR3 sequences, around a tenth of them singletons. The source is a female donor with ankylosing spondylitis or in good health (not recorded which). Sequencing was done on a sample of blood, either unsorted or a sorted T cell fraction (not recorded which).

The CDR3 DNA is TGTGCCAGCAGTCAAAACCTGGGACTAGAGATTAGCACAGATACGCAGTATTTT. Protein product: CASSQNLGLEISTDTQYF. V usage is TRBV7-6 and J usage is TRBJ2-3; 8 nucleotides match TRBD2. The V gene's germline CDR1 is SGHVS and CDR2 FNYEAQ. This CDR3 region has 18 residues. Trimming at V came to 6 bases and at J to 0 bases, leaving 14 bases not matched to a gene.